The text below deals with one T cell receptor (beta chain). Trimming left V 6 bases short and J 0 bases short, with 8 bases between. Germline values: CDR1 SNHLY, CDR2 FYNNEI. The CDR3 covers 13 residues. This entry comes from a study of blood T cell repertoires in COVID-19. At the level of the study: The United States, Italy and Spain provided the acute and convalescent COVID-19 samples.

Original processing notes: From reference gene primer amplification, estimates of nucleated cell counts were derived. The table came from immunoSEQ multiplex PCR; TCRdb's copy has only in-frame clones and leaves some out. V and J calls and clone size follow that table, whereas D and trimming were derived from the DNA. The sample lists more than 200,000 clones; 65% to 85% were seen once. This chain joins TRBV2 and TRBJ1-1, with unresolved D. Sequenced sample: peripheral blood. This TCR derives from a man aged 40-50 years with acute or convalescent COVID-19. As DNA, the CDR3 is TGTGCCAGCAGGGGAGGCATGAACACTGAAGCTTTCTTT. Amino acid sequence: CASRGGMNTEAFF.